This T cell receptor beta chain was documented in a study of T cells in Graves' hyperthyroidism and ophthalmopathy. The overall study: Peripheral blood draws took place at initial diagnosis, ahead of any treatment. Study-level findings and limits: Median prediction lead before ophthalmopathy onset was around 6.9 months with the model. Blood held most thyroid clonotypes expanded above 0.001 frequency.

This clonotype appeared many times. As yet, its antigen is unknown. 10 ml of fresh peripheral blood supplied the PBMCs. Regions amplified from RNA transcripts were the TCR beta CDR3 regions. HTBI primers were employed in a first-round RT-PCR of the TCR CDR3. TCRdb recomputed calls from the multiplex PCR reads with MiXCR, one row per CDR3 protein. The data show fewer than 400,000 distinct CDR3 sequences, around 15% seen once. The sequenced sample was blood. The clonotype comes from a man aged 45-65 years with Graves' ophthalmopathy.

DNA for the CDR3: TGTGCCAGCAGCATCCCCGGGACAGGGTTCTACGAGCAGTACTTC. Translated: CASSIPGTGFYEQYF. The V call is TRBV28, the J call TRBJ2-7; TRBD1 matches 9 bases. This CDR3 has 15 residues. Looked up from germline, CDR1 is MDHEN and CDR2 is SYDVKM. The junction had 9 bases not matched to a gene; V was cut back by 6 bases and J by 3 bases.